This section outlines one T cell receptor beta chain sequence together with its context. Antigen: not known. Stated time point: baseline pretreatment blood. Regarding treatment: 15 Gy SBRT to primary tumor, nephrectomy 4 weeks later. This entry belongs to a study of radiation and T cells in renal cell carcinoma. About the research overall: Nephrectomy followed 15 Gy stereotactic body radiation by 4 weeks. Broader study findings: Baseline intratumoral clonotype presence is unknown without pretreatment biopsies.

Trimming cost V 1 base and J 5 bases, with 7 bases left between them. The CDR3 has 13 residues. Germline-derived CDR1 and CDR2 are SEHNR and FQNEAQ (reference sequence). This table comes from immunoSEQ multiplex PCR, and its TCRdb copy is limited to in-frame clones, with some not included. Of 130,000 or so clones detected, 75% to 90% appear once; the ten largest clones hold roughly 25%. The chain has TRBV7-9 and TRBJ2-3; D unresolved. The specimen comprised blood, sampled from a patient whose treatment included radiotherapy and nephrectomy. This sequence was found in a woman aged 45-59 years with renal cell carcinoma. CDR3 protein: CASSLESRDTQYF. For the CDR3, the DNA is TGTGCCAGCAGCTTAGAATCCAGAGATACGCAGTATTTT.